The 19 T cell receptor beta chains in this list originate from one sample, sequenced in a study of CD8+CD57+ T cells in acquired aplastic anemia. Researchers used genomic DNA as the template to profile TCR beta VDJ and CDR3. TCRdb independently ran MiXCR on the reads; one entry per CDR3 protein. This table holds roughly 130,000 distinct CDR3 sequences, 48% found once. The sample consisted of sorted CD4+, CD8+, or CD8+CD57+ T cells (not recorded which) from PBMCs. These receptors were obtained from a human donor in good health, serving as a control.

This clonotype was counted at least ten times. This chain connects TRBV6-1 to TRBJ1-2, with D hard to call. CDR3 length equals 13 residues. The germline V and J ends were trimmed by 3 bases and 2 bases, with 7 bases remaining between them. Per germline, CDR1 MNHNS and CDR2 SASEGT. CDR3 region: CASSDHQNYGYTF. CDR3 nucleotides: TGTGCCAGCAGTGATCATCAGAACTATGGCTACACCTTC.

This clonotype was counted many times. The J gene is TRBJ2-3, the V gene TRBV11-2, with 12 bases lining up with TRBD2. Germline loops: CDR1 SGHAT, CDR2 FQNNGV. The CDR3 is made up of 16 amino acids. V lost 4 bases to trimming and J lost 6 bases; unmatched junction nucleotides: 8. CDR3 bases: TGTGCCAGCAGCTCCCGCCTAGCGGGGGGGCAGGATACGCAGTATTTT. Encoded protein: CASSSRLAGGQDTQYF.

This clonotype was counted at least ten times. The genes are TRBV6-1 and TRBJ2-5; D may be TRBD2 (6 bases). The CDR3 is made up of 17 amino acids. Trimming pared 4 bases from V and 1 base from J, leaving 19 bases between. Germline loops: CDR1 MNHNS, CDR2 SASEGT. The CDR3 sequence: CASSAGTTSRSQETQYF. CDR3 in DNA: TGTGCCAGCAGTGCAGGGACGACTAGTCGGTCCCAAGAGACCCAGTACTTC.

On this clonotype: A much larger clone lies a single base off, so this may be a read error. The chain couples TRBV3-1 to TRBJ1-5; the D is unclear. Germline values: CDR1 LGHDT, CDR2 YNNKEL (reference sequence). The CDR3 runs to 17 residues. The CDR3 loop is CVSSQAFVVRRDQPQHF. For the CDR3, the DNA is TGTGTCAGCAGCCAAGCTTTTGTAGTCAGACGAGATCAGCCCCAGCATTTT.

The CDR3, as DNA: TGCAGCGTTGACGCAGGAGTAGAGACCCAGTACTTC. Its protein product is CSVDAGVETQYF. V is TRBV29-1 and J is TRBJ2-5; no clear D. The V end was cut by 3 bases, the J end by 4 bases, with 9 bases between. Germline loops: CDR1 SQVTM, CDR2 ANQGSEA. This CDR3 has 12 residues.

At least ten counts were recorded for this clonotype. The chain is built from TRBV5-1 and TRBJ1-6, with 7 nucleotides matching TRBD1. CDR1 is SGHRS, CDR2 YFSETQ, per germline. Germline trimming cut 5 bases from V and 9 bases from J; bases unmatched to any gene: 14. The CDR3 is 16 amino acids. In nucleotides, the CDR3 is TGCGCCAGCAGGTACCAGGGGGGAATGGGTTCTTCACCCCTCCACTTT. Amino acid sequence: CASRYQGGMGSSPLHF.

Ten or more counts support this clonotype. This chain links TRBV7-9 with TRBJ2-7; D is ambiguous. This CDR3 contains 16 residues. Germline CDR1 is SEHNR and CDR2 is FQNEAQ (reference sequence). Trimming removed 5 bases at V and 2 bases at J, with 19 bases between. The CDR3 region is CASSPGSLLGTYEQYF. CDR3 DNA: TGTGCCAGCAGCCCAGGTAGCCTCCTTGGCACCTACGAGCAGTACTTC.

The gene calls are TRBV19 and TRBJ1-1; possibly TRBD1 for D (5 bases). Germline values: CDR1 LNHDA, CDR2 SQIVND (reference sequence). The CDR3 sequence is 17 residues long. V lost 1 base, J lost 0 bases, and 15 bases lay in between. CDR3 region: CASSIGDGLSMNTEAFF. The CDR3 nucleotides read TGTGCCAGTAGTATAGGGGACGGCCTTTCCATGAACACTGAAGCTTTCTTT.

This sequence joins TRBV19 and TRBJ1-5; D is ambiguous. Trimming removed 7 bases from V and 5 bases from J, with 3 bases in between. CDR3 length equals 10 residues. CDR1 and CDR2 from the germline V gene are LNHDA and SQIVND (reference sequence). The CDR3 DNA reads as TGTGCCAGTAACGATCAGCCCCAGCATTTT. Residues: CASNDQPQHF.

The sample holds a few counts of this clonotype. V gene TRBV2 combines with J gene TRBJ2-1, with a tentative D call TRBD2 (6 bases). V was cut by 5 bases and J by 15 bases, with 20 bases left in between. CDR3 size: 13 residues. Germline lookup yields CDR1 SNHLY and CDR2 FYNNEI. CDR3 residues: CASSTRGGDLPFF. Here the CDR3 DNA reads TGTGCCAGCAGTACCCGGGGCGGGGACCTGCCGTTCTTC.

This clonotype appeared once. The chain uses TRBV10-2 and TRBJ1-1; a possible D gene is TRBD1 (6 bases). The V gene's germline CDR1 is WSHSY and CDR2 SAAADI. The CDR3 totals 14 residues. Trimming removed 0 bases from V and 6 bases from J, with 11 bases in between. This CDR3 reads CASSESTGIAEAFF. In DNA form, the CDR3 reads TGCGCCAGCAGTGAGTCTACAGGGATCGCTGAAGCTTTCTTT.

The chain combines TRBV2 with TRBJ1-6, with D possibly being TRBD1 (6 bases). Trimming cost V 7 bases and J 7 bases, with 14 bases left between them. CDR3 length equals 14 residues. Germline V gives CDR1 SNHLY, CDR2 FYNNEI. The CDR3 is CASKPGQINSPLHF. The CDR3 coding sequence is TGTGCCAGCAAGCCGGGACAAATCAATTCACCCCTCCACTTT. Based on the CDR3 plus reference TRBV2 and TRBJ1-6, the full variable domain is EPEVTQTPSHQVTQMGQEVILRCVPISNHLYFYWYRQILGQKVEFLVSFYNNEISEKSEIFDDQFSVERPDGSNFTLKIRSTKLEDSAMYFCASKPGQINSPLHFGNGTRLTVT.

This sequence joins TRBV15 and TRBJ2-7; 8 positions match TRBD2. The CDR3 totals 16 residues. The V and J ends lost 5 bases and 2 bases, in that order; junction bases with no gene match: 11. The germline CDR1 and CDR2 sequences are LNHNV and YYDKDF (reference sequence). The CDR3 is CATSGPLAGLPYEQYF. The DNA of the CDR3 is TGTGCCACCAGCGGACCTCTAGCGGGCCTCCCCTACGAGCAGTACTTC. The complete variable domain, with remaining parts taken from reference TRBV15 and TRBJ2-7, reads DAMVIQNPRYQVTQFGKPVTLSCSQTLNHNVMYWYQQKSSQAPKLLFHYYDKDFNNEADTPDNFQSRRPNTSFCFLDIRSPGLGDTAMYLCATSGPLAGLPYEQYFGPGTRLTVT.

This clonotype has a single count. The chain joins TRBV19 to TRBJ1-1, with 7 bases that match TRBD1. There are 14 residues in the CDR3. The germline V gene has CDR1 LNHDA and CDR2 SQIVND (reference sequence). V trimming: 8 bases; J trimming: 5 bases; junction bases outside the gene matches: 11. The CDR3 spells CASYLGAGGTEAFF. The CDR3 DNA reads TGTGCCAGTTACCTCGGTGCAGGGGGTACTGAAGCTTTCTTT.

In its sample, this clonotype ranks as medium-sized. This rearrangement joins TRBV29-1 to TRBJ2-7; D is tentatively TRBD1 or TRBD2 (5 bases each). The germline gives CDR1 SQVTM, CDR2 ANQGSEA. The CDR3 contains 14 residues. V shed 4 bases and J shed 0 bases, with 13 bases lying between them. This CDR3 is CSVVRDPSSYEQYF. The DNA of the CDR3 is TGCAGCGTTGTGAGGGACCCGAGCTCCTACGAGCAGTACTTC.

V gene TRBV15 combines with J gene TRBJ2-7; D gene unclear. The CDR3 covers 14 residues. The germline gives CDR1 LNHNV, CDR2 YYDKDF (reference sequence). Trimming removed 3 bases from V and 0 bases from J, with 9 bases in between. CDR3 nucleotides: TGTGCCACCAGCAGTGGTGTCACCTCCTACGAGCAGTACTTC. It codes for CATSSGVTSYEQYF.

This clonotype is categorized as medium-sized (0.01 to 0.1%). The V call is TRBV7-6, the J call TRBJ1-6; possible D gene TRBD1, 5 bases. Germline CDR1 is SGHVS and CDR2 is FNYEAQ. V gave up 3 bases and J gave up 10 bases, with 7 bases separating them. The CDR3 sequence is 12 residues long. The CDR3: CASSFRDSPLHF. The CDR3 bases are TGTGCCAGCAGCTTCAGGGACTCACCCCTCCACTTT.

The rearrangement links TRBV20-1 to TRBJ2-7; 9 nucleotides agree with TRBD2. This CDR3 is 15 amino acids long. The germline gives CDR1 DFQATT, CDR2 SNEGSKA (reference sequence). V was pared by 2 bases and J by 3 bases, with 8 bases of the junction left unmatched. The CDR3 DNA sequence: TGCAGTGCTAGAACGGGTAGCGGGGGAAACTACGAGCAGTACTTC. Protein product: CSARTGSGGNYEQYF.

V is TRBV11-2 and J is TRBJ2-7; 15 bases agree with TRBD2. The CDR3 consists of 16 residues. CDR1 is SGHAT, CDR2 FQNNGV, per germline. V dropped 5 bases and J dropped 5; count of bases not matched to a gene: 7. The CDR3 sequence is CASSLWTSGGANEQYF. The CDR3, as DNA: TGTGCCAGCAGCCTATGGACTAGCGGGGGGGCGAACGAGCAGTACTTC.